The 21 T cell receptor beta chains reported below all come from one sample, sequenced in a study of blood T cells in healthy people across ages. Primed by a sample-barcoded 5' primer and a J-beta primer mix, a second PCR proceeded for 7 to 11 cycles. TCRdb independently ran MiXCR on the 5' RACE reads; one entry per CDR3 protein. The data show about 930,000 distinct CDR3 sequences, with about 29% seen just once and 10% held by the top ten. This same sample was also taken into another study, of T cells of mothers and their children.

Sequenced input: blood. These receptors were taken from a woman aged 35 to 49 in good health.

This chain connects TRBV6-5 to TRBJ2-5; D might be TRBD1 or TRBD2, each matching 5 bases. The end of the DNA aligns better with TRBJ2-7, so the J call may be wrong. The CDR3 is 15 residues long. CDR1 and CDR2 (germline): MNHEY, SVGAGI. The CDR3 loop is CASRSLGVGAVEQYF. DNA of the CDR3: TGTGCCAGCAGGTCTCTGGGGGTCGGCGCCGTCGAGCAGTACTTC.

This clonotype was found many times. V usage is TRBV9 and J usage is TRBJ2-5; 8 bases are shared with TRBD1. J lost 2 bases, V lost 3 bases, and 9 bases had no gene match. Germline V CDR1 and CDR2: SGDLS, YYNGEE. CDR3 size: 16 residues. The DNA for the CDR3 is TGTGCCAGCAGCGCACAGGGGGATCGGGTGCAAGAGACCCAGTACTTC. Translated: CASSAQGDRVQETQYF. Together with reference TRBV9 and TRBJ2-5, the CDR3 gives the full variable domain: DSGVTQTPKHLITATGQRVTLRCSPRSGDLSVYWYQQSLDQGLQFLIQYYNGEERAKGNILERFSAQQFPDLHSELNLSSLELGDSALYFCASSAQGDRVQETQYFGPGTRLLVL.

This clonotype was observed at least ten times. The CDR3 DNA reads TGCAGTGCTAGAGATACAGGGCCCTACGAGCAGTACTTC. Translating gives CSARDTGPYEQYF. The chain couples TRBV20-1 to TRBJ2-7; a weak D match, TRBD1 (6 bases). This CDR3 is built from 13 residues. Trimming took off 0 bases at V and 2 bases at J, with 8 bases between the two ends. Germline CDR1 is DFQATT and CDR2 is SNEGSKA (reference sequence).

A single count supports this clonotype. The CDR3 nucleotides are TGTGCCAGCAGCCAAGCACTCCCCGGCAATGAGCAGTTCTTC. Translating gives CASSQALPGNEQFF. The rearrangement uses TRBV3-1 and TRBJ2-1; D is unclear. Per the germline V gene, CDR1 is LGHDT and CDR2 is YNNKEL (reference sequence). The CDR3 has 14 amino acids. V lost 1 base to trimming and J lost 6 bases, with 10 bases between them.

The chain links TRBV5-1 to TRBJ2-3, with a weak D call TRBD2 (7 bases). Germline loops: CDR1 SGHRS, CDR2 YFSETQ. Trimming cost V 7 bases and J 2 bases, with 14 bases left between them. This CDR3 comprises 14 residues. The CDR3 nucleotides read TGCGCCAGCGCCTCGGGGGGCGACACAGATACGCAGTATTTT. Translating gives CASASGGDTDTQYF.

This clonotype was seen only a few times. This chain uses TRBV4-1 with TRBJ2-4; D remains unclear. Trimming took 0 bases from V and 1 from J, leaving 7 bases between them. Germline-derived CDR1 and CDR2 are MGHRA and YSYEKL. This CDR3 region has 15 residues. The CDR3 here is CASSQDLVAKNIQYF. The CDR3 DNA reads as TGCGCCAGCAGCCAAGATCTCGTGGCCAAAAACATTCAGTACTTC.

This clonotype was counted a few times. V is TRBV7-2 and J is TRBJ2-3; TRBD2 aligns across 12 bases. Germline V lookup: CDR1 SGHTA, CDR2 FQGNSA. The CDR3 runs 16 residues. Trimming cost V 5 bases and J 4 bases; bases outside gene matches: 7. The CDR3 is CASSQLAGGAPDTQYF. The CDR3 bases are TGTGCCAGCAGCCAACTAGCGGGGGGAGCCCCAGATACGCAGTATTTT.

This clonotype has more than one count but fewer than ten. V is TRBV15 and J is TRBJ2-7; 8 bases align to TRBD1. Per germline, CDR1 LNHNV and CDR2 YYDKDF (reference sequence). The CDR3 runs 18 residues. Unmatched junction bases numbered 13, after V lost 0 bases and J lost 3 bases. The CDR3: CATSREVSDRGPNYEQYF. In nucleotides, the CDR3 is TGTGCCACCAGCAGAGAAGTCTCTGACAGGGGTCCTAACTACGAGCAGTACTTC. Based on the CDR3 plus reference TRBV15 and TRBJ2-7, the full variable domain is DAMVIQNPRYQVTQFGKPVTLSCSQTLNHNVMYWYQQKSSQAPKLLFHYYDKDFNNEADTPDNFQSRRPNTSFCFLDIRSPGLGDTAMYLCATSREVSDRGPNYEQYFGPGTRLTVT.

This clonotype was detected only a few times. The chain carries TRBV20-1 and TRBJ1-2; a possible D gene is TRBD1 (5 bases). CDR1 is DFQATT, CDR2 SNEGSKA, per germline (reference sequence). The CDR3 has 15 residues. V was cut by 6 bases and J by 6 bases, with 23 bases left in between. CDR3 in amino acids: CSAGKGNRNFDGYTF. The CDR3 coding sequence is TGCAGTGCGGGGAAAGGTAACAGGAATTTCGATGGCTACACCTTC.

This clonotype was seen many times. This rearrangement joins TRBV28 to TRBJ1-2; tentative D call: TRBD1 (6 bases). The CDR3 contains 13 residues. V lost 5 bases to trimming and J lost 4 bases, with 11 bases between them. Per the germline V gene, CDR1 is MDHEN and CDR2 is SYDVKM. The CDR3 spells CASSRGVGYGYTF. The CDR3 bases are TGTGCCAGCAGTAGGGGGGTCGGCTATGGCTACACCTTC.

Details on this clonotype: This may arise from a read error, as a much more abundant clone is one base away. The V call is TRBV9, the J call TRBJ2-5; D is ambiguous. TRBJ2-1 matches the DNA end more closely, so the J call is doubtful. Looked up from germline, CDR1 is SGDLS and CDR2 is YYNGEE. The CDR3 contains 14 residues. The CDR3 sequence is CASSVAAFQETQFF. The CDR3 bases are TGTGCCAGCAGCGTAGCTGCTTTCCAAGAGACCCAGTTCTTC.

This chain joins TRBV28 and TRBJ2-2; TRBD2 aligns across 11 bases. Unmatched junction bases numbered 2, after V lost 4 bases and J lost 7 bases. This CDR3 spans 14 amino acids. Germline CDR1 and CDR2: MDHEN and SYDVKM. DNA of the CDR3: TGTGCCAGCAGTTATGGACTAGCGGGCGGGGAGCTGTTTTTT. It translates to CASSYGLAGGELFF.

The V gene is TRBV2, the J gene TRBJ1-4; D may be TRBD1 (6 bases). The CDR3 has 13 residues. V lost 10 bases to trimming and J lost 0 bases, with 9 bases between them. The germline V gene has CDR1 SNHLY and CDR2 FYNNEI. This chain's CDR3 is CATQGTTNEKLFF. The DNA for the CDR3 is TGTGCCACACAGGGTACAACTAATGAAAAACTGTTTTTT.

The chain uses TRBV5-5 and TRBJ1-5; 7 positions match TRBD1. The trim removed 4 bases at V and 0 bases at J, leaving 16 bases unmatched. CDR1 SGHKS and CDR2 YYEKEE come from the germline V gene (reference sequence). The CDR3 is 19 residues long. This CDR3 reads CASSIGQARFGYSNQPQHF. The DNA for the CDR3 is TGTGCCAGCAGCATTGGACAGGCCCGATTTGGATATAGCAATCAGCCCCAGCATTTT.

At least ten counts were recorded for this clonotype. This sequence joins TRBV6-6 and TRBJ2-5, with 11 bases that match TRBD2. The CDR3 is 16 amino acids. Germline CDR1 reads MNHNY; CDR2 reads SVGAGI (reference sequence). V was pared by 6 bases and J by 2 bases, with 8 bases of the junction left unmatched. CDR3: CASSRSTSGVQETQYF. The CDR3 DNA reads TGTGCCAGCAGCCGCTCGACTAGCGGGGTACAAGAGACCCAGTACTTC.

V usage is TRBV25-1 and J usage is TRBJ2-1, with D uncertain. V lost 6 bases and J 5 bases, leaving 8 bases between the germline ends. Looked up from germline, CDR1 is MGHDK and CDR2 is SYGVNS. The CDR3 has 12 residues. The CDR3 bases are TGTGCCAGCAGAGAGTCGGACAATGAGCAGTTCTTC. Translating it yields CASRESDNEQFF.

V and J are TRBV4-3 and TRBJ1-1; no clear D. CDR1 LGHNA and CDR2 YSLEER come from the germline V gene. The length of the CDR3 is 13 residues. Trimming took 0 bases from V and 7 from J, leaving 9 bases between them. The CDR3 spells CASSQDSASEAFF. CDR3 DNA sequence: TGCGCCAGCAGCCAAGACTCGGCTAGTGAAGCTTTCTTT.

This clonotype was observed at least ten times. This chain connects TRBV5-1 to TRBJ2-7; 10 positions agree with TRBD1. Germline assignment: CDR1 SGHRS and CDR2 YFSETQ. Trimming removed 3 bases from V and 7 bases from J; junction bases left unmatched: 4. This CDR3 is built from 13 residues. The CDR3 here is CASSWGQGREQYF. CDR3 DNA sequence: TGCGCCAGCAGCTGGGGACAGGGGAGGGAGCAGTACTTC.

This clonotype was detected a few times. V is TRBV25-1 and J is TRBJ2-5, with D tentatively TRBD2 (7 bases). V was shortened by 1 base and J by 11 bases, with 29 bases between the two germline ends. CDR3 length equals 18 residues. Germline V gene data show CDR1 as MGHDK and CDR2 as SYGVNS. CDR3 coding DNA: TGTGCCAGCAGTGAATCCCTTTCCGGGACAAGGGGAGGGGGGGAGCAGTACTTC. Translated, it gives CASSESLSGTRGGGEQYF.

Written as DNA, the CDR3 is TGTGCCAGCAGCTCCCAAGACAGGGCAACAACCTCTGGGGCCAACGTCCTGACTTTC. Translating it yields CASSSQDRATTSGANVLTF. V and J are TRBV7-8 and TRBJ2-6; TRBD1 agrees at 7 bases. V dropped 4 bases and J dropped 0; count of bases not matched to a gene: 12. The CDR3 is 19 residues long. CDR1 and CDR2 (germline): SGHVS, FQNEAQ.

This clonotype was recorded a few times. As DNA, the CDR3 is TGTGCCAGCAGAGATACAGGACTTTACGTCTCCTACAATGAGCAGTTCTTC. Encoded protein: CASRDTGLYVSYNEQFF. J is TRBJ2-1 and V is TRBV28, with D possibly being TRBD1 or TRBD2 (5 bases each). The CDR3 is 17 amino acids. Germline CDR1 and CDR2: MDHEN and SYDVKM. The V end was cut by 6 bases, the J end by 0 bases, with 18 bases between.